These 29 T cell receptor beta chains were sequenced from one sample in a study of shared clonotypes between healthy human individuals (dated by TCRdb to between 2020 and 2021). The library came from the immunoSEQ multiplex PCR assay. The clones in this table, taken by TCRdb from immuneACCESS, are in-frame only. Not every clone is retained; where verified, under half of the shortfall comes from an unresolved V gene, and the cause of the rest is unknown. The sample profile shows about 1.9 million clones; about 94% of them were found once. The top ten clones comprise around 1.7% of the sample. CD8 naive samples were CD45RO-negative cells positively selected for CCR7, giving a CD45RA+CCR7+ population that excluded TemRA cells. Sequencing was done on a sample of naive CD8+ T cells from PBMCs. Sample cell subset or site, as interpreted from the label and publication: CD45RA+CCR7+. These receptor sequences come from a man between 18 and 35 years old in good health. Some clones in this sample may be carry-over from other donors' samples.

This clone was counted once. The J gene is TRBJ2-6, the V gene TRBV7-2, with D possibly being TRBD2 (5 bases). Trimming shortened V by 5 bases and J by 0 bases, and 14 bases separated the two germline ends. CDR3 length: 17 amino acids. Germline V CDR1 and CDR2: SGHTA, FQGNSA. CDR3 sequence: CASSVSDYFSGANVLTF. DNA for the CDR3: TGTGCCAGCAGCGTCTCTGACTATTTCTCTGGGGCCAACGTCCTGACTTTC.

The V call is TRBV27, the J call TRBJ2-5; D call uncertain. Germline V lookup: CDR1 MNHEY, CDR2 SMNVEV (reference sequence). V gave up 0 bases and J gave up 0 bases, with 8 bases separating them. The length of the CDR3 is 15 residues. The CDR3 DNA reads as TGTGCCAGCAGTTTATCGGCACAGAACCAAGAGACCCAGTACTTC. Translating gives CASSLSAQNQETQYF.

V and J are TRBV7-8 and TRBJ2-7; D is possibly TRBD1 (5 bases). Germline V gene data show CDR1 as SGHVS and CDR2 as FQNEAQ. The germline V and J ends were trimmed by 4 bases and 0 bases, with 13 bases remaining between them. This CDR3 region has 15 residues. CDR3 loop: CASSSLTESSYEQYF. The CDR3 coding sequence is TGTGCCAGCAGCTCCCTGACAGAAAGCTCCTACGAGCAGTACTTC.

Comment on this clone: At the DNA level, this CDR3 is encoded by other sequences in the same sample as well. This chain links TRBV7-9 with TRBJ1-2, with TRBD1 identical over 7 bases. The CDR3 totals 14 residues. Germline assignment: CDR1 SEHNR and CDR2 FQNEAQ (reference sequence). J gave up 5 bases and V 1 base, and 4 bases lay outside the gene matches. CDR3 nucleotide sequence: TGTGCCAGCAGCTTAGGGCAGGGGGGATATGGCTACACCTTC. Amino acids: CASSLGQGGYGYTF.

As for this clone: The identical CDR3 is also encoded by other nucleotide sequences in the sample. The rearrangement uses TRBV7-9 and TRBJ2-3; no definite D call. The V end was cut by 5 bases, the J end by 0 bases, with 3 bases between. Germline lookup yields CDR1 SEHNR and CDR2 FQNEAQ (reference sequence). This CDR3 has 12 residues. The CDR3 nucleotides read TGTGCCAGCAGCCCTAGCACAGATACGCAGTATTTT. It encodes CASSPSTDTQYF.

This sequence joins TRBV9 and TRBJ1-2, with D possibly matching TRBD1 (6 bases). The CDR3 consists of 13 residues. V dropped 5 bases and J dropped 8 bases, with 16 bases sitting between them. Per the germline V gene, CDR1 is SGDLS and CDR2 is YYNGEE. CDR3 amino acids: CASRAYGGWGYTF. CDR3 sequence (DNA): TGTGCCAGCAGAGCCTACGGGGGCTGGGGCTACACCTTC. The full variable domain, completed using reference TRBV9 and TRBJ1-2, is DSGVTQTPKHLITATGQRVTLRCSPRSGDLSVYWYQQSLDQGLQFLIQYYNGEERAKGNILERFSAQQFPDLHSELNLSSLELGDSALYFCASRAYGGWGYTFGSGTRLTVV.

This chain connects TRBV10-2 to TRBJ2-2; D might be TRBD1 (5 bases). The CDR3 contains 13 residues. V was cut by 7 bases and J by 4 bases, with 10 bases left in between. From germline, CDR1 is WSHSY and CDR2 SAAADI. Here the CDR3 DNA reads TGCGCCAGCACATCAGGGCGCACCGGGGAGCTGTTTTTT. As protein: CASTSGRTGELFF.

This chain links TRBV19 with TRBJ2-7; D not certain. The V end was cut by 6 bases, the J end by 3 bases, with 15 bases between. The CDR3 sequence is 14 residues long. Germline loops: CDR1 LNHDA, CDR2 SQIVND (reference sequence). CDR3 sequence: CASRGMDESYEQYF. Written as DNA, the CDR3 is TGTGCCAGTAGGGGGATGGACGAAAGCTACGAGCAGTACTTC.

The V gene is TRBV6-5, the J gene TRBJ1-4; D is perhaps TRBD1 (6 bases). The CDR3 totals 14 residues. Germline lookup yields CDR1 MNHEY and CDR2 SVGAGI. V lost 5 bases and J lost 6, with 13 bases in between. CDR3 in DNA: TGTGCCAGCAGTCCCAGGACAGAGCATGAAAAACTGTTTTTT. This translates into CASSPRTEHEKLFF.

The sample holds one count of this clone. The chain carries TRBV14 and TRBJ2-7; 10 positions agree with TRBD2. The CDR3 has 17 amino acids. From germline, CDR1 is SGHDN and CDR2 FVKESK. J was trimmed by 6 bases and V by 0 bases; bases with no gene match: 11. The CDR3 DNA is TGTGCCAGCAGCCAAGATCGCAGCGGGAGGGCCCGGGGCGAGCAGTACTTC. Protein product: CASSQDRSGRARGEQYF. Full variable domain (remainder filled in from reference TRBV14 and TRBJ2-7): EAGVTQFPSHSVIEKGQTVTLRCDPISGHDNLYWYRRVMGKEIKFLLHFVKESKQDESGMPNNRFLAERTGGTYSTLKVQPAELEDSGVYFCASSQDRSGRARGEQYFGPGTRLTVT.

The rearrangement links TRBV4-1 to TRBJ1-2; D is undetermined. The CDR3 covers 14 residues. The ends were cut back, 0 bases at V and 4 bases at J, with 9 bases in the middle. CDR1 is MGHRA, CDR2 YSYEKL, per germline. The CDR3 spells CASSQDVTSYGYTF. The CDR3 DNA is TGCGCCAGCAGCCAAGATGTCACCTCCTATGGCTACACCTTC.

The gene calls are TRBV29-1 and TRBJ1-2, with D perhaps TRBD1 (5 bases). This CDR3 spans 10 amino acids. CDR1 and CDR2 from the germline V gene are SQVTM and ANQGSEA. The CDR3 is CGASNYGYTF. The CDR3 DNA is TGCGGGGCTTCTAACTATGGCTACACCTTC.

This chain joins TRBV9 and TRBJ2-1; 8 nucleotides align to TRBD2. The CDR3 consists of 17 residues. Trimming removed 1 base from V and 3 bases from J; junction bases left unmatched: 9. In germline, CDR1 is SGDLS, CDR2 YYNGEE. CDR3 in DNA: TGTGCCAGCAGCGTATCCCCAGCGGGAGTGCTCTACAATGAGCAGTTCTTC. Translation gives CASSVSPAGVLYNEQFF. The variable domain in full, with the rest retrieved from reference TRBV9 and TRBJ2-1, is DSGVTQTPKHLITATGQRVTLRCSPRSGDLSVYWYQQSLDQGLQFLIQYYNGEERAKGNILERFSAQQFPDLHSELNLSSLELGDSALYFCASSVSPAGVLYNEQFFGPGTRLTVL.

J is TRBJ2-1 and V is TRBV5-6; D ambiguous. Trimming shortened V by 4 bases and J by 5 bases, and 19 bases separated the two germline ends. The germline V gene has CDR1 SGHDT and CDR2 YYEEEE. The CDR3 is made up of 16 amino acids. The DNA for the CDR3 is TGTGCCAGCAGCCAATCTCGAGGCAGGCCGAACAATGAGCAGTTCTTC. It specifies CASSQSRGRPNNEQFF.

The genes are TRBV27 and TRBJ2-7; 8 bases are a match to TRBD2. The junction had 8 bases not matched to a gene; V was cut back by 4 bases and J by 3 bases. CDR3 length equals 15 residues. Germline assignment: CDR1 MNHEY and CDR2 SMNVEV (reference sequence). The CDR3 spells CASSSPLAGGYEQYF. In nucleotides, the CDR3 is TGTGCCAGCAGTTCCCCGCTAGCGGGCGGCTACGAGCAGTACTTC.

The V and J genes are TRBV12-5 and TRBJ1-2; D might be TRBD1 (5 bases). The CDR3 is 14 residues long. Germline V gene lookup returns CDR1 LGHNT and CDR2 FRNRAP. V was cut by 5 bases and J by 8 bases, with 18 bases left in between. The CDR3 region is CASGPGDVGWGYTF. CDR3 sequence (DNA): TGTGCTAGTGGTCCGGGGGACGTTGGCTGGGGCTACACCTTC.

The gene calls are TRBV7-8 and TRBJ2-7, with no clear D. This CDR3 has 17 residues. With 6 bases removed from V and 0 bases from J, the gap between germline ends came to 21 bases. From germline, CDR1 is SGHVS and CDR2 FQNEAQ. In DNA form, the CDR3 reads TGTGCCAGCAGTCGCACCGAGGACGGACCCAACTCCTACGAGCAGTACTTC. Protein sequence: CASSRTEDGPNSYEQYF.

The chain has TRBV4-2 and TRBJ2-7; a weak D match, TRBD2 (6 bases). V lost 3 bases and J lost 1, with 16 bases in between. The CDR3 consists of 16 residues. Germline assignment: CDR1 LGHNA and CDR2 YNFKEQ. The CDR3, as DNA: TGTGCCAGCAGCCACACACCGGGACTCGCGTCCTACGAGCAGTACTTC. It translates to CASSHTPGLASYEQYF.

This clone appeared once. Distinct nucleotide sequences in the sample also encode this CDR3. The V and J genes are TRBV19 and TRBJ1-2; 11 bases match TRBD1. CDR1 LNHDA and CDR2 SQIVND come from the germline V gene (reference sequence). This CDR3 region has 14 residues. V was pared by 4 bases and J by 4 bases, with 2 bases of the junction left unmatched. The CDR3 region has the DNA TGTGCCAGTAGTACCGGACAGGGGGCCTATGGCTACACCTTC. It is translated as CASSTGQGAYGYTF.

As for this clone: At one end, the junction sequence differs from germline, possibly due to a read error. The rearrangement joins TRBV4-3 to TRBJ2-7, with a tentative D call TRBD1 (6 bases). Germline-derived CDR1 and CDR2 are LGHNA and YSLEER. The CDR3 loop spans 16 amino acids. This CDR3 is CASSQDGTGHSFEQYF. The CDR3 region has the DNA TGCGCCAGCAGCCAAGATGGGACGGGACATTCCTTCGAGCAGTACTTC.

The chain carries TRBV28 and TRBJ2-2; TRBD1 agrees at 10 bases. The CDR3 is made up of 16 amino acids. Germline V lookup: CDR1 MDHEN, CDR2 SYDVKM. Germline trimming cut 1 base from V and 5 bases from J; bases unmatched to any gene: 4. In nucleotides, the CDR3 is TGTGCCAGCAGTTTATACCGGACAGGGGGAACCGGGGAGCTGTTTTTT. Translating it yields CASSLYRTGGTGELFF.

V gene TRBV5-6 combines with J gene TRBJ2-7; D gene unclear. CDR1 is SGHDT and CDR2 is YYEEEE in the germline V gene. This CDR3 is 11 amino acids long. V was cut by 3 bases and J by 5 bases, with 6 bases left in between. The CDR3 DNA sequence: TGTGCCAGCAGCTCGGATAACGAGCAGTACTTC. Amino acids: CASSSDNEQYF.

The chain has TRBV27 and TRBJ2-7; TRBD1 is a possible D gene (5 bases). The CDR3 consists of 14 residues. The germline V and J ends were trimmed by 2 bases and 5 bases, with 13 bases remaining between them. Germline values: CDR1 MNHEY, CDR2 SMNVEV (reference sequence). The CDR3 DNA sequence: TGTGCCAGCAGTTTAATACAGGTCCCCCACGAGCAGTACTTC. It encodes CASSLIQVPHEQYF.

The V and J genes are TRBV20-1 and TRBJ2-1, with D hard to call. The CDR3 is 9 residues long. CDR1 DFQATT and CDR2 SNEGSKA come from the germline V gene (reference sequence). The V and J ends lost 5 bases and 7 bases respectively, with 3 bases between them. CDR3 residues: CSAQNEQFF. CDR3 DNA sequence: TGCAGTGCTCAAAATGAGCAGTTCTTC.

The V gene is TRBV6-1, the J gene TRBJ2-7; D possibly corresponds to TRBD2 (5 bases). V was trimmed by 7 bases and J by 0 bases, leaving 13 bases between them. The V gene's germline CDR1 is MNHNS and CDR2 SASEGT. There are 14 residues in the CDR3. CDR3 sequence (DNA): TGTGCCAGCAACCCCCAGCGGTACTCCTACGAGCAGTACTTC. Residues: CASNPQRYSYEQYF.

CDR3 in amino acids: CASSLEVRGPYSNQPQHF. CDR3 DNA: TGTGCCAGCAGCCTAGAGGTCCGGGGACCCTATAGCAATCAGCCCCAGCATTTT. The chain links TRBV7-6 to TRBJ1-5; D perhaps matches TRBD1 (5 bases). In germline, CDR1 is SGHVS, CDR2 FNYEAQ. The V end lost 5 bases, the J end lost 0 bases, and 20 bases lay between the germline ends. The CDR3 extends over 18 amino acids.

This chain uses TRBV6-1 with TRBJ2-7, with D perhaps assigned TRBD1 or TRBD2 (5 bases each). The CDR3 has 13 residues. CDR1 is MNHNS, CDR2 SASEGT, per germline. V was pared by 5 bases and J by 2 bases, with 10 bases between. This CDR3 is CASSPGPTYEQYF. The CDR3 coding sequence is TGTGCCAGCAGTCCGGGACCCACCTACGAGCAGTACTTC.

This clone was detected a few times. The rearrangement uses TRBV19 and TRBJ1-1; D is ambiguous. This CDR3 contains 15 residues. Trimming took off 4 bases at V and 0 bases at J, with 12 bases between the two ends. Germline V gene lookup returns CDR1 LNHDA and CDR2 SQIVND (reference sequence). The CDR3 sequence is CASSTQIGVNTEAFF. DNA for the CDR3: TGTGCCAGTAGTACTCAAATCGGGGTGAACACTGAAGCTTTCTTT.

The chain is built from TRBV7-2 and TRBJ1-2; D gene ambiguous. The CDR3 runs to 11 residues. The V and J ends lost 5 bases and 5 bases respectively, with 6 bases between them. Germline V gene data show CDR1 as SGHTA and CDR2 as FQGNSA. The CDR3 loop is CASSAHYGYTF. Here the CDR3 DNA reads TGTGCCAGCAGCGCCCATTATGGCTACACCTTC.